A selection of T cell receptor beta chains follows, all from one sample in a study of cytomegalovirus exposure and HLA in healthy donors. Some clones are missing from TCRdb's copy, which holds only in-frame ones; the method was immunoSEQ multiplex PCR. The data hold about 180,000 clones, with over 60% observed a single time. The source material was PBMCs. The source is a man aged 35-49 years in good health and CMV-seropositive. CDR3s include the opening cysteine and the closing phenylalanine or tryptophan. The size entry is marked missing in some rows and otherwise reads once, few, many or a size class.

TRBV28	TRBJ2-5	-	CASRYDTPETQYF
TRBV6-5	TRBJ1-3	-	CASSNRGQGNTIYF
TRBV28	TRBJ1-4	-	CASSLGTGEGPNEKLFF
TRBV4-1	TRBJ2-2	once	CASSQAAGGPTGELFF
TRBV28	TRBJ2-3	few	CASSSFGSRHEDTDTQYF
TRBV6-1	TRBJ2-7	-	CASSGSVVLRDRGTYEQYF
TRBV21-1	TRBJ1-2	few	CASTTTTF
TRBV28	TRBJ1-4	-	CAISTVATNEKLFF
TRBV27	TRBJ2-2	-	CASSPRKSSGYTGELFF
TRBV9	TRBJ2-2	-	CASSETANTGELFF
TRBV5-1	TRBJ2-6	-	CASSLSQPGANGLTF
TRBV9	TRBJ2-4	-	CASSPGLVQNIQYF
TRBV18	TRBJ2-1	-	CASSPDSYEQFF
TRBV11-2	TRBJ2-3	-	CASSSLLRQRDTQYF
TRBV9	TRBJ2-7	few	CASSVGLSISYEQYF
TRBV5-6	TRBJ1-6	-	CASSLLDRGSSPLHF
TRBV4-2	TRBJ2-7	few	CASSQDQLAWSEQYF
TRBV10-1	TRBJ2-7	-	CASSEASGVSYEQYF
TRBV5-1	TRBJ2-2	few	CASSLEGLGGELFF
TRBV11-3	TRBJ2-3	-	CASSPRSTGMLTDTQYF
TRBV15	TRBJ2-1	-	CATSSPGLALHEQFF
TRBV27	TRBJ2-1	few	CASSWRGTGVNEQFF
TRBV4-1	TRBJ2-2	-	CASSQEEAKRSNTGELFF
TRBV30	TRBJ2-2	once	CAWSQIAGPNTGELFF
TRBV9	TRBJ2-1	-	CASSGVEDNEQFF
TRBV28	TRBJ1-1	-	CASRPGQGRYYTEAFF
TRBV5-1	TRBJ1-1	-	CASSLAHVNTEAFF
TRBV7-9	TRBJ2-7	few	CASSFTSGSWDEQYF
TRBV9	TRBJ2-1	few	CASSKTGPLEQFF
TRBV6-5	TRBJ1-5	once	CASTGGGGNQPQHF
TRBV27	TRBJ1-1	-	CASSLTGDTEAFF
TRBV5-1	TRBJ2-3	-	CASSLGQGYTDTQYF
TRBV14	TRBJ2-2	-	CASRRTSGNTGELFF
TRBV27	TRBJ2-2	-	CASSFTGNGELFF
TRBV28	TRBJ2-7	-	CASGTGDYEQYF
TRBV9	TRBJ2-2	-	CASSRLGGNTGELFF
TRBV9	TRBJ1-4	-	CASSVGTGATNEKLFF
TRBV5-4	TRBJ2-7	-	CASSLQGRYEQYF
TRBV5-4	TRBJ1-2	-	CASSLDGYGYTF
TRBV18	-	-	CASSIPPGLAGEQYF
TRBV11-2	TRBJ1-1	-	CASELRGGSLFEAFF
TRBV19	TRBJ2-2	-	CASSILGLAGEHTGELFF
TRBV6-1	TRBJ2-5	-	CASSERDRETQYF
TRBV29-1	TRBJ1-4	-	CSVGEPPHGEKLFF
TRBV11-2	TRBJ2-5	-	CASSLEGTAGGETQYF
TRBV19	TRBJ1-1	-	CASRDDRARNTEAFF
TRBV19	TRBJ2-3	-	CASSSGRDTDTQYF
TRBV4-1	TRBJ2-7	-	CASSQNPGGTEQYF
TRBV5-1	TRBJ2-7	few	CASSLPGADGEQYF
TRBV5-4	TRBJ2-5	few	CASSLIIAGAYQETQYF
TRBV9	TRBJ2-5	-	CASSTWDSPGGETQYF
TRBV5-5	TRBJ2-4	once	CASSFTYLGVDKNIQYF
TRBV27	TRBJ1-6	-	CASRKQGTYNSPLHF
TRBV5-4	TRBJ2-1	-	CASSPGLAGGFEQFF
TRBV7-9	TRBJ1-5	once	CASSLGAGANQPQHF
TRBV15	TRBJ2-3	-	CATSRDRAEGPDTQYF
TRBV5-5	TRBJ2-3	-	CASSGLAGTADTQYF